Presented here are 26 T cell receptor beta chains from one specimen sequenced in a study of blood T cell repertoires in COVID-19. TCRdb's table, derived via immunoSEQ multiplex PCR, lists solely in-frame clones and lacks some. The sample has roughly 250,000 clones, 70% to 80% seen once. Sequenced: peripheral blood. The receptors were sampled from a woman older than 75 with acute or convalescent COVID-19.

The J gene is TRBJ1-4, the V gene TRBV7-8; perhaps TRBD1 as D (6 bases). Trimming removed 5 bases at V and 3 bases at J, with 13 bases between. Germline assignment: CDR1 SGHVS and CDR2 FQNEAQ. The CDR3 loop spans 15 amino acids. The CDR3 here is CASSAYRDPNEKLFF. The CDR3 DNA reads TGTGCCAGCAGCGCCTACAGGGACCCTAATGAAAAACTGTTTTTT.

This clone was seen many times. V and J are TRBV5-1 and TRBJ2-7; D is ambiguous. The CDR3 has 11 amino acids. V was shortened by 0 bases and J by 7 bases, with 5 bases between the two germline ends. Germline loops: CDR1 SGHRS, CDR2 YFSETQ. CDR3 amino acids: CASSLVVEQYF. The CDR3 DNA follows: TGCGCCAGCAGCTTGGTAGTGGAGCAGTACTTC. The full variable domain, in which reference TRBV5-1 and TRBJ2-7 provide the parts outside the CDR3, is KAGVTQTPRYLIKTRGQQVTLSCSPISGHRSVSWYQQTPGQGLQFLFEYFSETQRNKGNFPGRFSGRQFSNSRSEMNVSTLELGDSALYLCASSLVVEQYFGPGTRLTVT.

This chain joins TRBV14 and TRBJ2-1; D is possibly TRBD2 (6 bases). The germline gives CDR1 SGHDN, CDR2 FVKESK. The CDR3 totals 18 residues. V lost 4 bases and J 0 bases, leaving 19 bases between the germline ends. Here the CDR3 DNA reads TGTGCCAGCAGCCGGCGAACCTCTAGCGTAAGCTCCTACAATGAGCAGTTCTTC. It specifies CASSRRTSSVSSYNEQFF.

The rearrangement links TRBV9 to TRBJ2-7, with TRBD2 identical over 10 bases. Unmatched junction bases numbered 10, after V lost 3 bases and J lost 10 bases. Germline lookup yields CDR1 SGDLS and CDR2 YYNGEE. The CDR3 is 14 amino acids. This CDR3 reads CASSATGLALDQYF. DNA for the CDR3: TGTGCCAGCAGCGCAACGGGACTAGCGCTAGACCAGTACTTC.

V usage is TRBV7-9 and J usage is TRBJ2-3, with 7 bases lining up with TRBD2. Germline V gene lookup returns CDR1 SEHNR and CDR2 FQNEAQ (reference sequence). J gave up 0 bases and V 5 bases, and 8 bases lay outside the gene matches. CDR3 length equals 16 residues. The CDR3 loop is CASSLGGAGSTDTQYF. In DNA form, the CDR3 reads TGTGCCAGCAGCCTAGGTGGAGCGGGGAGCACAGATACGCAGTATTTT.

V usage is TRBV27 and J usage is TRBJ2-7; a weak D match, TRBD2 (5 bases). Germline CDR1 MNHEY, CDR2 SMNVEV (reference sequence). The CDR3 is 14 residues long. V lost 3 bases, J lost 2 bases, and 11 bases lay in between. The CDR3 is CASSLTGFAYEQYF. CDR3 nucleotides: TGTGCCAGCAGTTTGACGGGGTTTGCCTACGAGCAGTACTTC.

The rearrangement joins TRBV4-1 to TRBJ2-3, with 10 positions matching TRBD2. The CDR3 totals 16 residues. The J segment lost 2 bases and the V segment lost 2 bases, leaving 4 bases of the junction unmatched. Per germline, CDR1 MGHRA and CDR2 YSYEKL. CDR3 region: CASSQRLAGDTDTQYF. The DNA of the CDR3 is TGCGCCAGCAGCCAAAGGCTAGCGGGGGACACAGATACGCAGTATTTT.

J is TRBJ2-4 and V is TRBV3-1 (or the pseudogene TRBV3-2); D gene uncertain. The germline CDR1 and CDR2 sequences are LGHDT and YNNKEL (reference sequence). CDR3 size: 15 residues. V lost 3 bases and J lost 0, with 9 bases in between. The CDR3 loop is CASSQGSLAKNIQYF. The DNA for the CDR3 is TGTGCCAGCAGCCAGGGCTCCTTAGCCAAAAACATTCAGTACTTC.

Only one count was recorded for this clone. This sequence joins TRBV28 and TRBJ2-7; the D gene is possibly TRBD2 (5 bases). Germline-derived CDR1 and CDR2 are MDHEN and SYDVKM. Deletions cut 6 bases from V and 0 bases from J, with 15 bases between. This CDR3 contains 15 residues. The CDR3 sequence is CASRPRRRSSYEQYF. In DNA form, the CDR3 reads TGTGCCAGCAGACCTCGGAGGAGGAGCTCCTACGAGCAGTACTTC.

This clone occurred once. J is TRBJ2-3 and V is TRBV5-1, with TRBD2 identical over 11 bases. Germline trimming cut 1 base from V and 5 bases from J; bases unmatched to any gene: 6. The CDR3 is 16 amino acids. Per germline, CDR1 SGHRS and CDR2 YFSETQ. As DNA, the CDR3 is TGCGCCAGCAGCTTGCTAGCGGGGGGTTCGGTAGATACGCAGTATTTT. Its translation is CASSLLAGGSVDTQYF.

Only a few counts were recorded for this clone. V is TRBV7-3 and J is TRBJ2-1; 9 nucleotides agree with TRBD2. The V gene's germline CDR1 is SGHTA and CDR2 FQGTGA. This CDR3 comprises 15 residues. Unmatched junction bases numbered 11, after V lost 5 bases and J lost 9 bases. CDR3 amino acids: CASSVNSGTSSEQFF. The DNA for the CDR3 is TGTGCCAGCAGCGTCAATTCCGGGACTAGCAGTGAGCAGTTCTTC.

V gene TRBV5-1 combines with J gene TRBJ1-6, with TRBD1 matching over 8 bases. CDR1 is SGHRS and CDR2 is YFSETQ in the germline V gene. The CDR3 totals 15 residues. The V gene end was trimmed by 4 bases and the J gene end by 6 bases; junction bases not matched to a gene: 6. This CDR3 reads CASSIGQGGNSPLHF. The CDR3 DNA reads as TGCGCCAGCAGCATAGGACAGGGCGGTAATTCACCCCTCCACTTT.

The chain is built from TRBV19 and TRBJ1-3; no clear D. Trimming stripped 7 bases from V and 7 bases from J, with 23 bases between. CDR1 LNHDA and CDR2 SQIVND come from the germline V gene (reference sequence). The CDR3 covers 16 residues. The CDR3 spells CASTSIQTRSGNTIYF. The CDR3 DNA sequence: TGTGCCAGTACCTCAATCCAGACCAGATCGGGGAACACCATATATTTT.

The V and J genes are TRBV29-1 and TRBJ1-1; D unresolved. The CDR3 runs 13 residues. Germline CDR1 reads SQVTM; CDR2 reads ANQGSEA. Trimming took off 3 bases at V and 2 bases at J, with 10 bases between the two ends. In DNA form, the CDR3 reads TGCAGCGTTGATACAGCGGGAAACACTGAAGCTTTCTTT. It is translated as CSVDTAGNTEAFF.

The V call is TRBV20-1, the J call TRBJ2-7, with TRBD1 identical over 7 bases. CDR3 size: 11 residues. Germline loops: CDR1 DFQATT, CDR2 SNEGSKA (reference sequence). The V gene end was trimmed by 6 bases and the J gene end by 4 bases; junction bases not matched to a gene: 3. The CDR3: CSAEQGYEQYF. The DNA of the CDR3 is TGCAGTGCGGAACAGGGGTACGAGCAGTACTTC.

The chain carries TRBV7-9 and TRBJ2-1, with 10 bases matching TRBD2. The V gene end was trimmed by 4 bases and the J gene end by 0 bases; junction bases not matched to a gene: 6. CDR3 length: 17 residues. Germline assignment: CDR1 SEHNR and CDR2 FQNEAQ (reference sequence). The CDR3 coding sequence is TGTGCCAGCAGCTCTCAAGCGGGAGGGCCCTCCTACAATGAGCAGTTCTTC. This encodes CASSSQAGGPSYNEQFF. The whole variable domain, filled in from reference TRBV7-9 and TRBJ2-1, reads DTGVSQNPRHKITKRGQNVTFRCDPISEHNRLYWYRQTLGQGPEFLTYFQNEAQLEKSRLLSDRFSAERPKGSFSTLEIQRTEQGDSAMYLCASSSQAGGPSYNEQFFGPGTRLTVL.

V usage is TRBV12-5 and J usage is TRBJ1-1; D might be TRBD1 (6 bases). Trimming pared 0 bases from V and 0 bases from J, leaving 8 bases between. The CDR3 length is 15 residues. Germline lookup yields CDR1 LGHNT and CDR2 FRNRAP. CDR3: CASGLVQGLNTEAFF. The CDR3 region has the DNA TGTGCTAGTGGTTTGGTACAGGGCTTGAACACTGAAGCTTTCTTT.

This clone was counted once. The rearrangement joins TRBV6-5 to TRBJ1-1; D may be TRBD1 (6 bases). V was pared by 10 bases and J by 0 bases, with 18 bases between. Germline values: CDR1 MNHEY, CDR2 SVGAGI. CDR3 length equals 15 residues. For the CDR3, the DNA is TGTGCCACCAGAAGGGGGTCGTTAGTGAACACTGAAGCTTTCTTT. Translated, it gives CATRRGSLVNTEAFF.

This clone showed up many times. The gene calls are TRBV5-1 and TRBJ2-5; D is perhaps TRBD1 (5 bases). This CDR3 is 12 amino acids long. V lost 0 bases and J lost 5, with 5 bases in between. Looked up from germline, CDR1 is SGHRS and CDR2 is YFSETQ. CDR3: CASSLGQETQYF. In nucleotides, the CDR3 is TGCGCCAGCAGCTTGGGACAGGAGACCCAGTACTTC.

This clone appeared a single time. This rearrangement joins TRBV29-1 to TRBJ2-5; 8 bases are shared with TRBD2. V lost 3 bases, J lost 5 bases, and 8 bases stayed unmatched. This CDR3 comprises 14 residues. Germline CDR1 and CDR2: SQVTM and ANQGSEA. The CDR3 loop reads CSVDARGGGETQYF. CDR3 nucleotides: TGCAGCGTTGATGCCCGGGGGGGCGGGGAGACCCAGTACTTC.

This clone came up once. The junction shows a germline mismatch at one end, possibly a read error. The gene calls are TRBV19 and TRBJ1-1, with D perhaps matching TRBD1 (6 bases). This CDR3 comprises 14 residues. The V gene's germline CDR1 is LNHDA and CDR2 SQIVND (reference sequence). CDR3 nucleotides: TGTGCCAGTAGTCTAGATGGGGGCCCTCGTGAAGCTTTCTTT. Protein sequence: CASSLDGGPREAFF.

V is TRBV7-2 and J is TRBJ1-2, with D maybe TRBD1 (5 bases). There are 13 residues in the CDR3. Germline CDR1 reads SGHTA; CDR2 reads FQGNSA. V was trimmed by 7 bases and J by 5 bases, leaving 14 bases between them. The CDR3 region has the DNA TGTGCCAGCACCCCTGGAGGGGTGTATGGCTACACCTTC. Translating gives CASTPGGVYGYTF.

This clone showed up just a few times. This chain uses TRBV19 with TRBJ1-3, with TRBD1 matching 7 bases. This CDR3 is 16 amino acids long. The germline gives CDR1 LNHDA, CDR2 SQIVND (reference sequence). Trimming removed 7 bases from V and 0 bases from J; junction bases left unmatched: 9. The CDR3 DNA follows: TGTGCCAGTAACCCCTCGACAGGGCTCTCTGGAAACACCATATATTTT. Translating it yields CASNPSTGLSGNTIYF. Filled out from reference TRBV19 and TRBJ1-3, the complete variable domain reads DGGITQSPKYLFRKEGQNVTLSCEQNLNHDAMYWYRQDPGQGLRLIYYSQIVNDFQKGDIAEGYSVSREKKESFPLTVTSAQKNPTAFYLCASNPSTGLSGNTIYFGEGSWLTVV.

This clone has more than one count but fewer than ten. The chain uses TRBV5-5 and TRBJ2-7; TRBD1 is a possible D gene (6 bases). CDR1 and CDR2 from the germline V gene are SGHKS and YYEKEE (reference sequence). The CDR3 runs 14 residues. V gave up 5 bases and J gave up 1 base, with 13 bases separating them. The CDR3 DNA reads TGTGCCAGCAGGGGGACATCCAATTCCTACGAGCAGTACTTC. Translation gives CASRGTSNSYEQYF. Using reference TRBV5-5 and TRBJ2-7 for the parts outside the CDR3, the full variable domain is DAGVTQSPTHLIKTRGQQVTLRCSPISGHKSVSWYQQVLGQGPQFIFQYYEKEERGRGNFPDRFSARQFPNYSSELNVNALLLGDSALYLCASRGTSNSYEQYFGPGTRLTVT.

The J gene is TRBJ2-2, the V gene TRBV18; tentatively, D is TRBD2 (5 bases). From germline, CDR1 is KGHSH and CDR2 LQKENI. This CDR3 has 13 residues. V was pared by 3 bases and J by 4 bases, with 6 bases between. This chain's CDR3 is CASSPSVTGELFF. CDR3 nucleotide sequence: TGTGCCAGCTCACCTAGCGTCACCGGGGAGCTGTTTTTT.

This clone was detected only a few times. V and J are TRBV21-1 and TRBJ2-5; the table's TRBD2 call for D was not verified on the DNA. TRBV21-1 corresponds to a pseudogene. CDR3 size: 17 residues. Written as DNA, the CDR3 is TGTGCCAGCAGCAAAATGGGACTAGCGGGGCACCAAGAGACCCAGTACTTC. Its protein product is CASSKMGLAGHQETQYF.